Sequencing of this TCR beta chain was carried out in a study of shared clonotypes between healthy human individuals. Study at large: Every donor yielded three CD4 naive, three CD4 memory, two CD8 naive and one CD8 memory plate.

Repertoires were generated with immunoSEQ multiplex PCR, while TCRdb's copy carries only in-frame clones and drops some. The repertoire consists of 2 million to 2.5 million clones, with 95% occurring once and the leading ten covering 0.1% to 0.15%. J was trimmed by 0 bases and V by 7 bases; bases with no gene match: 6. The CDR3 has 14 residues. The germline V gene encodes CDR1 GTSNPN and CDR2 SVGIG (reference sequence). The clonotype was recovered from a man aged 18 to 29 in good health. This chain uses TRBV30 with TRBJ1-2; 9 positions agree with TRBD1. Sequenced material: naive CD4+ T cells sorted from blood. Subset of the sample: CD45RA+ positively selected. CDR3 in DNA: TGTGCCTACTTCCGGGACAGGGCTAACTATGGCTACACCTTC. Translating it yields CAYFRDRANYGYTF.